The sequence of this T cell receptor beta chain was determined in a study of T cell responses to AZD1222 COVID-19 vaccine. The junction had 8 bases not matched to a gene; V was cut back by 5 bases and J by 12 bases. The CDR3 has 15 residues. Per the germline V gene, CDR1 is WNHNN and CDR2 is SYGVQD (reference sequence). Data came from immunoSEQ multiplex PCR; TCRdb stores just in-frame clones and leaves some out. Here the sample spans some 130,000 clones, roughly 85% being singletons. The sample consisted of peripheral blood, taken on day 0 of AZD1222 vaccination. The chain employs TRBV10-1 and TRBJ1-6; 12 bases agree with TRBD1. This receptor was taken from an adult in good health. As DNA, the CDR3 is TGCGCCAGCAGTCCCAGCGGGACAGGGGGCGAACCCCTCCACTTT. This sequence encodes CASSPSGTGGEPLHF.